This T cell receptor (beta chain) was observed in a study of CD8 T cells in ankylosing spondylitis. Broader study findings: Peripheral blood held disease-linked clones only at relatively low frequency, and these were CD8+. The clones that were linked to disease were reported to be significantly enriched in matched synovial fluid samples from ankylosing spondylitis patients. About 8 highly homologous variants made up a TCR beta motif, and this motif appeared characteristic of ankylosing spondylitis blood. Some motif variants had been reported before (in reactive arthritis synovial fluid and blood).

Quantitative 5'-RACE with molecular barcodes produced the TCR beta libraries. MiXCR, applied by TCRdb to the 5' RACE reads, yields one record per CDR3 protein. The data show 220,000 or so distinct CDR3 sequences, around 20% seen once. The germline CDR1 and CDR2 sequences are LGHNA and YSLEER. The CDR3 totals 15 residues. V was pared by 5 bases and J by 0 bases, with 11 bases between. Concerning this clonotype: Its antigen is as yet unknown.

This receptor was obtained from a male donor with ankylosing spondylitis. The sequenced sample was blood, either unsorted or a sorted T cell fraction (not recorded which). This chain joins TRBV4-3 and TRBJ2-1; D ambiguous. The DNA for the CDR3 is TGCGCCAGCAGCTTGGACCCAAGCTCCTACAATGAGCAGTTCTTC. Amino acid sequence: CASSLDPSSYNEQFF.